What follows describes a single TCR beta chain. The source of the sample is a study of T cells in Graves' hyperthyroidism and ophthalmopathy. TCR beta CDR3 regions were amplified from RNA transcripts. When the TCR CDR3 underwent first-round RT-PCR, the HTBI primer set was used. Using its own MiXCR run on the multiplex PCR reads, TCRdb lists one record per CDR3 protein. The sample records nearly 600,000 distinct CDR3 sequences, 11% to 15% being singletons. This CDR3 has 14 amino acids. Looked up from germline, CDR1 is SGHRS and CDR2 is YFSETQ. V was shortened by 2 bases and J by 6 bases, with 14 bases between the two germline ends.

The chain recombines TRBV5-1 with TRBJ1-1, with a tentative D call TRBD1 (6 bases). The sample consisted of blood. This clonotype originated in a woman aged 25 to 39 with Graves' hyperthyroidism that later progressed to Graves' ophthalmopathy. The CDR3 DNA follows: TGCGCCAGCAGCTTAGGGGGGGGCGAAGCTGAAGCTTTCTTT. Residues: CASSLGGGEAEAFF.